These 3 T cell receptor beta chains were all obtained from the same sample, sequenced in a study of control samples from healthy donors and cancer patients. Assay used: immunoSEQ multiplex PCR; TCRdb lists only in-frame clones, some missing. The sample includes about 100,000 clones, about 92% seen only once; the top ten take under 2.5%. Input material: blood. These receptors originate from a woman under 30 in good health.

The J gene is TRBJ1-1, the V gene TRBV11-3; no clear D. The V end was cut by 4 bases, the J end by 0 bases, with 18 bases between. This CDR3 spans 17 amino acids. Germline V gene data show CDR1 as SGHNT and CDR2 as YENEEA. CDR3 nucleotide sequence: TGTGCCAGCAGCTCTTTTGCCGGGTCCTCTATGAACACTGAAGCTTTCTTT. Protein product: CASSSFAGSSMNTEAFF. Full variable domain (missing parts from reference TRBV11-3 and TRBJ1-1): EAGVVQSPRYKIIEKKQPVAFWCNPISGHNTLYWYLQNLGQGPELLIRYENEEAVDDSQLPKDRFSAERLKGVDSTLKIQPAELGDSAVYLCASSSFAGSSMNTEAFFGQGTRLTVV.

V usage is TRBV15 and J usage is TRBJ2-1; 10 nucleotides agree with TRBD2. The CDR3 loop spans 20 amino acids. Germline assignment: CDR1 LNHNV and CDR2 YYDKDF (reference sequence). V dropped 0 bases and J dropped 0; count of bases not matched to a gene: 11. Written as DNA, the CDR3 is TGTGCCACCAGCAGAGATTTTGTCACTAGCGGGGCTAGCTCCTACAATGAGCAGTTCTTC. This codes for CATSRDFVTSGASSYNEQFF.

The rearrangement joins TRBV27 to TRBJ2-2, with D perhaps matching TRBD1 or TRBD2 (6 bases each). CDR3 length equals 22 residues. Germline assignment: CDR1 MNHEY and CDR2 SMNVEV (reference sequence). The V gene lost 0 bases and the J gene lost 5 bases, with 31 bases spanning the gap. Written as DNA, the CDR3 is TGTGCCAGCAGTTTATCGGTCCGGGGGCGGTGGGTCCAGGAGGTGAAAACCGGGGAGCTGTTTTTT. Protein: CASSLSVRGRWVQEVKTGELFF.